Listed here are 14 T cell receptor beta chains from one sample, sequenced in a study of T cells expressing NK-cell markers. TCRdb re-called the 5' RACE reads; one entry per CDR3 protein, DNA not given. This sample's clone table lists tens of thousands of distinct CDR3 sequences. The sample taken for sequencing was blood T cells: a sorted CD56 or NKG2C T cell subset, CD4+ or CD8+ T cells, or bulk PBMC T cells (not recorded which). These receptors were taken from a woman aged 18 to 69 in good health.

The genes are TRBV7-9 and TRBJ2-7; TCRdb reports TRBD1, a call that lacks DNA to check it against. CDR1 is SEHNR, CDR2 FQNEAQ, per germline (reference sequence). The CDR3 is 15 residues long. This chain's CDR3 is CASSTTGAPLYEQYF.

The chain has TRBV28 and TRBJ2-5; the D gene TCRdb calls, TRBD1, cannot be checked with no DNA. Germline CDR1 and CDR2: MDHEN and SYDVKM. CDR3 length: 15 residues. This CDR3 reads CASTPGRTNQETQYF.

The rearrangement links TRBV6-1 to TRBJ2-7; with no DNA, the TCRdb D assignment of TRBD2 cannot be verified. Germline CDR1 MNHNS, CDR2 SASEGT. The CDR3 loop spans 15 amino acids. The CDR3 here is CASSEEGSGAYEQYF.

The CDR3 loop is CASSPWAGGNTIYF. V is TRBV28 and J is TRBJ1-3; without DNA, the TCRdb call of TRBD1 cannot be checked. The CDR3 is 14 amino acids. Germline CDR1 and CDR2: MDHEN and SYDVKM.

The CDR3 protein is CASSPGPPPGEQYF. The chain combines TRBV4-1 with TRBJ2-7; with no DNA, the TCRdb D assignment of TRBD2 cannot be verified. Germline V CDR1 and CDR2: MGHRA, YSYEKL. The CDR3 totals 14 residues.

This sequence joins TRBV6-5 and TRBJ1-2. Germline V lookup: CDR1 MNHEY, CDR2 SVGAGI. This CDR3 comprises 13 residues. The CDR3 loop is CASSYGSRYGYTF.

The CDR3 sequence: CASSAGTGGGTEAFF. The chain links TRBV9 to TRBJ1-1; TCRdb names TRBD1, which stays unverified in the absence of DNA. Germline V gives CDR1 SGDLS, CDR2 YYNGEE. The CDR3 sequence is 15 residues long.

The chain is built from TRBV7-9 and TRBJ2-2; the TRBD2 assignment by TCRdb is unverifiable without DNA. This CDR3 spans 17 amino acids. Germline V gene sequence: CDR1 SEHNR, CDR2 FQNEAQ (reference sequence). CDR3 protein: CASSLEVAGDGTGELFF. Together with reference TRBV7-9 and TRBJ2-2, the CDR3 gives the full variable domain: DTGVSQNPRHKITKRGQNVTFRCDPISEHNRLYWYRQTLGQGPEFLTYFQNEAQLEKSRLLSDRFSAERPKGSFSTLEIQRTEQGDSAMYLCASSLEVAGDGTGELFFGEGSRLTVL.

The V gene is TRBV29-1, the J gene TRBJ2-5. This CDR3 has 14 amino acids. Per germline, CDR1 SQVTM and CDR2 ANQGSEA. The CDR3: CSVEDYSPQETQYF.

The CDR3 protein is CASSFNYAMSTDTQYF. The genes are TRBV7-9 and TRBJ2-3. There are 16 residues in the CDR3. Per the germline V gene, CDR1 is SEHNR and CDR2 is FQNEAQ (reference sequence).

V gene TRBV5-6 combines with J gene TRBJ2-1. This CDR3 comprises 15 residues. Germline V gene sequence: CDR1 SGHDT, CDR2 YYEEEE. This CDR3 is CASSLVSGSYNEQFF. Combining the CDR3 with reference TRBV5-6 and TRBJ2-1 gives the whole variable domain DAGVTQSPTHLIKTRGQQVTLRCSPKSGHDTVSWYQQALGQGPQFIFQYYEEEERQRGNFPDRFSGHQFPNYSSELNVNALLLGDSALYLCASSLVSGSYNEQFFGPGTRLTVL.

V gene TRBV6-6 combines with J gene TRBJ2-2. The germline gives CDR1 MNHNY, CDR2 SVGAGI (reference sequence). The CDR3 spans 13 residues. CDR3 loop: CASSYLATGELFF.

This rearrangement joins TRBV9 to TRBJ2-1; checking the TCRdb D call of TRBD1 is not possible without DNA. Germline V gene data show CDR1 as SGDLS and CDR2 as YYNGEE. The CDR3 is 16 residues long. The CDR3 spells CASSEQGVGSYNEQFF.

This sequence joins TRBV5-1 and TRBJ1-1; TCRdb reports TRBD1, a call that lacks DNA to check it against. Germline values: CDR1 SGHRS, CDR2 YFSETQ. The CDR3 is 15 residues long. The CDR3 loop reads CASSPGDSHGTEAFF.